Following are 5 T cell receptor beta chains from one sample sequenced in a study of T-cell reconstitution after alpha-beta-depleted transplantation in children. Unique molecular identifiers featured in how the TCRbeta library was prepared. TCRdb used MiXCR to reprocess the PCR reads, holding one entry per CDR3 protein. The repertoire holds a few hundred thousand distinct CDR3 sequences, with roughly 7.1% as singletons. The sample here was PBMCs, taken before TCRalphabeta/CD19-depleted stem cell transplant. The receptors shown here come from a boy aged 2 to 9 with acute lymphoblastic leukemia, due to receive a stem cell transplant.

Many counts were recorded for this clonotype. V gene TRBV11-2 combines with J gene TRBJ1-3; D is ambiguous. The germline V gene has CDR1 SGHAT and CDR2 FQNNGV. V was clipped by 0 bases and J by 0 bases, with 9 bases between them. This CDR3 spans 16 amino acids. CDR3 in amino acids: CASSLDGTFSGNTIYF. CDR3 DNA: TGTGCCAGCAGCTTAGATGGAACCTTCTCTGGAAACACCATATATTTT.

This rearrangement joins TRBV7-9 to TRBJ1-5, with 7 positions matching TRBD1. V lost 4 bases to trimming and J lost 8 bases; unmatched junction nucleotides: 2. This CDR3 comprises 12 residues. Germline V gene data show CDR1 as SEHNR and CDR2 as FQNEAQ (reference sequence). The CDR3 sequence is CASSSGGKPQHF. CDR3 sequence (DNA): TGTGCCAGCAGCTCAGGGGGTAAGCCCCAGCATTTT.

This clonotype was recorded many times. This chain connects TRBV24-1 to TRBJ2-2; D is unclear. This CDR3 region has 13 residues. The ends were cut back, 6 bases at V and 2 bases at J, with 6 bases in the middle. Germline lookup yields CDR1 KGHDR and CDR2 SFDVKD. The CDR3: CATSQRNTGELFF. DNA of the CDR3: TGTGCCACCAGTCAACGAAACACCGGGGAGCTGTTTTTT.

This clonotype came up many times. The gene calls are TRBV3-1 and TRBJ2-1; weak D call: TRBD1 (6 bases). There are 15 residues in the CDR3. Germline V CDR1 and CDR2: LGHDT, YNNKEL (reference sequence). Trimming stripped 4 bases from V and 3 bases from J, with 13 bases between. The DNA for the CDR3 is TGTGCCAGCAGCCCTTTTCGGACAGACTACAATGAGCAGTTCTTC. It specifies CASSPFRTDYNEQFF.

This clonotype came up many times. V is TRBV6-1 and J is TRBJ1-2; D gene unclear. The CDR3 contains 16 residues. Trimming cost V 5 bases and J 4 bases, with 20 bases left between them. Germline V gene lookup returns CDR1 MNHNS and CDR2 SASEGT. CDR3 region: CASSPIPRPESYGYTF. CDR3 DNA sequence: TGTGCCAGCAGTCCAATTCCCCGACCGGAATCCTATGGCTACACCTTC.